Here is one T cell receptor (beta chain) with its context. These data come from a study of blood T cells in healthy people across ages. The V and J ends lost 6 bases and 2 bases respectively, with 14 bases between them. Looked up from germline, CDR1 is MNHEY and CDR2 is SVGAGI. This CDR3 region has 14 residues. Sample-barcoded 5' priming and a J-beta primer mix drove a second PCR of roughly 7 to 11 cycles. Each CDR3 protein is one row after TCRdb ran MiXCR on the 5' RACE reads. The sample has about 1,500,000 distinct CDR3 sequences; approximately 38% are singletons. This sequence joins TRBV6-5 and TRBJ2-7; possibly TRBD1 for D (6 bases). This TCR was recovered from a woman aged 18-29 years in good health. Material for sequencing was blood. The CDR3 nucleotides are TGTGCCAGCAGACGGGACATCGGCACCTACGAGCAGTACTTC. This encodes CASRRDIGTYEQYF.